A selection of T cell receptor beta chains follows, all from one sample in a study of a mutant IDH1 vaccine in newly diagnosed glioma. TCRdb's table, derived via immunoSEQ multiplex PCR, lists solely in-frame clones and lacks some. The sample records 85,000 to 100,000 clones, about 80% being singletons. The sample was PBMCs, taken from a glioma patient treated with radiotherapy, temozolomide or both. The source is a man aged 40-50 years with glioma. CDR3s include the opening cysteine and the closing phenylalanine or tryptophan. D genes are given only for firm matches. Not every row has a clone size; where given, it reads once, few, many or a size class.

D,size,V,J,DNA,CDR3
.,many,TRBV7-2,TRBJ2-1,TGTGCCAGCAGCGCCCCTTTGGGAATACAAGGTGAGCAGTTCTTC,CASSAPLGIQGEQFF
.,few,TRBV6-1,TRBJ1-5,TGTGCCAGCAGTGAAGGGGTATCCGGGAGCAATCAGCCCCAGCATTTT,CASSEGVSGSNQPQHF
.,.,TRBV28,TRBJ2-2,TGTGCCAGCAGTCTCCGGGCTATTACCGGGGAGCTGTTTTTT,CASSLRAITGELFF
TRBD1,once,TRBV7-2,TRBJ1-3,TGTGCCAGCAGCTCCAGACAGGGGGGAGGAAACACCATATATTTT,CASSSRQGGGNTIYF
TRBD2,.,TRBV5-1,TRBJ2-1,TGCGCCAGCAGCCGCGTAGCGGGCTCCTACAATGAGCAGTTCTTC,CASSRVAGSYNEQFF
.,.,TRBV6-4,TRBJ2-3,TGTGCCAGCAGTGACGGGACGGCCCCCACAGATACGCAGTATTTT,CASSDGTAPTDTQYF
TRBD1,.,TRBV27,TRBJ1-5,TGTGCCAGCAGACGGACAGGGACCAATCAGCCCCAGCATTTT,CASRRTGTNQPQHF
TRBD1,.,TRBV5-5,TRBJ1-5,TGTGCCAGCAGACTAGGACAGGGGATGAGTAGCAATCAGCCCCAGCATTTT,CASRLGQGMSSNQPQHF
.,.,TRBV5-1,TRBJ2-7,TGCGCCAGCAGCTTTGGCATAGCCTCGGGGTGGTACTTC,CASSFGIASGWYF
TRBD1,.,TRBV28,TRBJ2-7,TGTGCCAGCAGTTCCGGACAGGGCTTTAGCTCCTACGAGCAGTACTTC,CASSSGQGFSSYEQYF
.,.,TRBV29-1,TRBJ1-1,TGCAGCGTAGGACAGACAATGAACACTGAAGCTTTCTTT,CSVGQTMNTEAFF
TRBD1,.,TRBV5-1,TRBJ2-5,TGCGCCAGCAGCATCGGACAGGGCATGGAGACCCAGTACTTC,CASSIGQGMETQYF
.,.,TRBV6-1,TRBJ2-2,TGTGCCAGCAGTGAATGGGACACCGGGGAGCTGTTTTTT,CASSEWDTGELFF
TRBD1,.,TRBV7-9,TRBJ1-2,TGTGCCAGCAGCTTGACAGGGGGGAACTATGGCTACACCTTC,CASSLTGGNYGYTF
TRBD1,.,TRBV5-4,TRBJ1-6,TGTGCCAGCAGCTTGGATGGGACAGGGTTCGGCGGAGCACCCCTCCACTTT,CASSLDGTGFGGAPLHF
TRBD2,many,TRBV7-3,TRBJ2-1,TGTGCCAGCAGCTTAGCGGGAGTTAACAATGAGCAGTTCTTC,CASSLAGVNNEQFF
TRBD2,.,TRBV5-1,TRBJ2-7,TGCGCCAGCGGCTTGGCCGGTGGGCGGGGGTCCTACGAGCAGTACTTC,CASGLAGGRGSYEQYF
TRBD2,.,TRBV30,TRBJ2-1,TGTGCCTGTAATTCACCGGGAGGCCGCAACAATGAGCAGTTCTTC,CACNSPGGRNNEQFF
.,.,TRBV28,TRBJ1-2,TGTGCCAGCAGTTTTCGGCGGGCCAACTATGGCTACACCTTC,CASSFRRANYGYTF
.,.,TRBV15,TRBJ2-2,TGTGCCACCAGCAGAGATTTTCCCGGGGAGCTGTTTTTT,CATSRDFPGELFF
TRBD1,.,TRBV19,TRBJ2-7,TGTGCCAGTAGTATAGGGCAGGGGGCTGGAGAGCAGTACTTC,CASSIGQGAGEQYF
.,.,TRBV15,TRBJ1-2,TGTGCCACCAGCAGAGATAAGGGTTTGAACTATGGCTACACCTTC,CATSRDKGLNYGYTF
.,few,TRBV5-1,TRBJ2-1,TGCGCCAGCAAGGAGGCGAGCAGAACATACTCCTACAATGAGCAGTTCTTC,CASKEASRTYSYNEQFF